These 11 T cell receptor beta chains were sequenced from one sample in a study of cytomegalovirus exposure and HLA in healthy donors. Amplification used 60 Vbeta primers and 13 Jbeta primers. Profiled with immunoSEQ multiplex PCR; TCRdb holds only in-frame clones, not every one. The data contain 75,000 to 95,000 clones, 78% of them singletons. The sample consisted of PBMCs. The receptors come from a male donor in good health and CMV-seropositive.

The rearrangement links TRBV10-3 to TRBJ1-1, with 7 bases fitting TRBD1. V lost 0 bases and J lost 1; bases outside the gene matches: 5. Looked up from germline, CDR1 is ENHRY and CDR2 is SYGVKD. The CDR3 is 16 residues long. CDR3 amino acids: CAISESGTVTNTEAFF. The CDR3 region has the DNA TGTGCCATCAGTGAGTCCGGGACAGTGACGAACACTGAAGCTTTCTTT.

CDR3 in amino acids: CSVRQGDYGYTF. The CDR3 DNA follows: TGCAGCGTCCGACAGGGCGACTATGGCTACACCTTC. This chain connects TRBV29-1 to TRBJ1-2; the match to TRBD1 covers 7 bases. V shed 6 bases, J shed 3 bases, and the junction held 4 bases outside the gene matches. The CDR3 length is 12 residues. The germline V gene has CDR1 SQVTM and CDR2 ANQGSEA.

This chain uses TRBV18 with TRBJ2-3; 10 positions agree with TRBD2. V was clipped by 6 bases and J by 6 bases; unmatched bases: 6. CDR1 and CDR2 from the germline V gene are KGHSH and LQKENI. The CDR3 is made up of 14 amino acids. The CDR3 sequence: CASSPSGGYDTQYF. The CDR3 DNA reads TGTGCCAGCTCCCCTAGCGGGGGTTACGATACGCAGTATTTT. Full variable domain (missing parts from reference TRBV18 and TRBJ2-3): NAGVMQNPRHLVRRRGQEARLRCSPMKGHSHVYWYRQLPEEGLKFMVYLQKENIIDESGMPKERFSAEFPKEGPSILRIQQVVRGDSAAYFCASSPSGGYDTQYFGPGTRLTVL.

This sequence joins TRBV30 and TRBJ2-5; 7 positions match TRBD1. The V segment lost 8 bases and the J segment 4 bases; nucleotides outside the gene matches: 7. The length of the CDR3 is 12 residues. The V gene's germline CDR1 is GTSNPN and CDR2 SVGIG (reference sequence). The CDR3 nucleotides read TGTGCCACCGACAGGGAACTAGAGACCCAGTACTTC. Translating it yields CATDRELETQYF.

The V call is TRBV7-8, the J call TRBJ2-7; 11 bases map to TRBD1. The length of the CDR3 is 18 residues. Germline values: CDR1 SGHVS, CDR2 FQNEAQ. Trimming cost V 1 base and J 2 bases; bases outside gene matches: 10. CDR3 DNA sequence: TGTGCCAGCAGCTTAGAGGCCGGGACAGGGGGTGACGCCTACGAGCAGTACTTC. Protein: CASSLEAGTGGDAYEQYF. The whole variable domain, remainder taken from reference TRBV7-8 and TRBJ2-7, is GAGVSQSPRYKVAKRGQDVALRCDPISGHVSLFWYQQALGQGPEFLTYFQNEAQLDKSGLPSDRFFAERPEGSVSTLKIQRTQQEDSAVYLCASSLEAGTGGDAYEQYFGPGTRLTVT.

The V gene is TRBV30, the J gene TRBJ1-5, with 7 positions matching TRBD1. Germline V gene data show CDR1 as GTSNPN and CDR2 as SVGIG (reference sequence). The J segment lost 6 bases and the V segment lost 1 base, leaving 3 bases of the junction unmatched. The CDR3 runs to 13 residues. Here the CDR3 reads CAWSETGAQPQHF. The CDR3 DNA reads TGTGCCTGGAGTGAAACAGGGGCTCAGCCCCAGCATTTT.

CDR3 nucleotide sequence: TGTGCCACCAGCGCTCAGGACGGGAGGCCCGGGGAGCTGTTTTTT. Protein sequence: CATSAQDGRPGELFF. The chain employs TRBV15 and TRBJ2-2; 7 positions match TRBD2. Germline CDR1 and CDR2: LNHNV and YYDKDF (reference sequence). The CDR3 spans 15 residues. V lost 5 bases to trimming and J lost 6 bases; unmatched junction nucleotides: 9. The full variable domain, rest sourced from reference TRBV15 and TRBJ2-2, is DAMVIQNPRYQVTQFGKPVTLSCSQTLNHNVMYWYQQKSSQAPKLLFHYYDKDFNNEADTPDNFQSRRPNTSFCFLDIRSPGLGDTAMYLCATSAQDGRPGELFFGEGSRLTVL.

The rearrangement joins TRBV7-6 to TRBJ2-5; perhaps TRBD1 as D (6 bases). Trimming left V 7 bases short and J 3 bases short, with 18 bases between. CDR3 size: 15 residues. Germline loops: CDR1 SGHVS, CDR2 FNYEAQ. The CDR3 nucleotides read TGTGCCAGCACCGACCGCAGGGGTGGGGAAGAGACCCAGTACTTC. Translating gives CASTDRRGGEETQYF.

The genes are TRBV28 and TRBJ2-6, with 9 bases identical to TRBD1. V trimming: 5 bases; J trimming: 7 bases; junction bases outside the gene matches: 9. The CDR3 contains 16 residues. From germline, CDR1 is MDHEN and CDR2 SYDVKM. CDR3 in DNA: TGTGCCAGCAGTCAGGGACAGGGAGGATCAGCCAACGTCCTGACTTTC. Amino acid sequence: CASSQGQGGSANVLTF.

V is TRBV30 and J is TRBJ2-5; no clear D. Germline values: CDR1 GTSNPN, CDR2 SVGIG (reference sequence). V gave up 2 bases and J gave up 0 bases, with 10 bases separating them. The CDR3 totals 14 residues. CDR3 in amino acids: CAWSKNQYQETQYF. The CDR3 DNA reads as TGTGCCTGGAGTAAGAACCAGTACCAAGAGACCCAGTACTTC.

The chain uses TRBV28 and TRBJ2-7, with 8 positions matching TRBD1. CDR1 and CDR2 from the germline V gene are MDHEN and SYDVKM. This CDR3 has 15 residues. The junction had 13 bases not matched to a gene; V was cut back by 7 bases and J by 5 bases. This CDR3 is CASKFMVPQGDEQYF. The CDR3 bases are TGTGCCAGCAAGTTTATGGTCCCACAGGGGGACGAGCAGTACTTC.